This T cell receptor (beta chain) was recovered during a study of spatial heterogeneity in lung cancer. This clonotype was observed many times. The antigen is undetermined. TCRdb redid the calling of the 5' RACE reads with MiXCR, one entry per CDR3 protein. The sample contains about 48,000 distinct CDR3 sequences, roughly 5.2% of which appear only once. Described time point: sample taken at primary tumor resection. Material for sequencing was whole RNA from tumor, nontumor lung or frozen PBMC, left unsorted. The ends lost 1 base at V and 1 base at J; junction bases unmatched: 5. CDR3 length: 16 amino acids. Germline V gene lookup returns CDR1 SGHAT and CDR2 FQNNGV. Study-wide points: In blood, ubiquitous expanded tumor TCRs appeared more at resection than follow-up.

This sequence joins TRBV11-2 and TRBJ2-3; TRBD2 matches at 7 bases. The starting material was PBMCs, obtained at surgery. The TCR originated in a male donor with early-stage non-small cell lung cancer. The CDR3 DNA sequence: TGTGCCAGCAGCTTAGTGACGGGAGGCCGCACAGATACGCAGTATTTT. This gives the protein CASSLVTGGRTDTQYF.